This is a list of T cell receptor beta chains from one sample in a study of blood T cell repertoires in COVID-19. Some clones are missing from TCRdb's copy, which holds only in-frame ones; the method was immunoSEQ multiplex PCR. The table records around 50,000 clones, 90% of them present only once. Sequencing was performed on peripheral blood. The receptor set was obtained from a man between 65 and 80 years old with acute or convalescent COVID-19. Both conserved end residues are part of each CDR3.

CASSSRDRGRDEQYF,TRBJ2-7,TRBV5-4
CASSIYVSTDTQYF,TRBJ2-3,TRBV19
CASSPGGEYGYTF,TRBJ1-2,TRBV12-3/TRBV12-4
CSVESYNEQFF,TRBJ2-1,TRBV29-1
CAWGDRSSQNIQYF,TRBJ2-4,TRBV30
CASRTAISGANVLTF,TRBJ2-6,TRBV19
CASRQGAYGYTF,TRBJ1-2,TRBV25-1
CASSYGRQGGYTF,TRBJ1-2,TRBV6-5
CSVASGTGDGYTF,TRBJ1-2,TRBV29-1
CASTRGGQETQYF,TRBJ2-5,TRBV7-6
CASSHLAGGTNEQFF,TRBJ2-1,TRBV4-2
CASSPAGTGANEQFF,TRBJ2-1,TRBV18
CASKPGQVVEQFF,TRBJ2-1,TRBV23-1
CASSYLRSNQPQHF,TRBJ1-5,TRBV6-2/TRBV6-3
CASSETSGGFVAQYF,TRBJ2-5,TRBV3-1/TRBV3-2
CASRSGDLSTDTQYF,TRBJ2-3,TRBV5-1
CASSRDRPTPKNIQYF,TRBJ2-4,TRBV4-1
CASSDAVRGLSEQYF,TRBJ2-7,TRBV2
CASSYRRGPPWDTQYF,TRBJ2-3,TRBV5-6
CASSPVGGTGGPDTQYF,TRBJ2-3,TRBV3-1/TRBV3-2
CASSELGANYGYTF,TRBJ1-2,TRBV2
CASSQARGNYGYTF,TRBJ1-2,TRBV4-2
CASGRLPGTGGLSPTKNIQYF,TRBJ2-4,TRBV12-5
CASSIAVTQEKLFF,TRBJ1-4,TRBV19
CASSPTGGYEQYF,TRBJ2-7,TRBV18
CASSQAPEAALYGYTF,TRBJ1-2,TRBV4-2
CASSRSGAGGRTDTQYF,TRBJ2-3,TRBV3-1/TRBV3-2
CASSFRSSNEQYF,TRBJ2-7,TRBV5-4
CASSPTGTSTDTQYF,TRBJ2-3,TRBV5-1
CASSSEDRGGLNTEAFF,TRBJ1-1,TRBV7-2
CASSSPVNEKLFF,TRBJ1-4,TRBV11-1
CASSPIGGGTAQYF,TRBJ2-3,TRBV4-3
CASSLAPGGGTGELFF,TRBJ2-2,TRBV7-2
CASSYKGGDDSPLHF,TRBJ1-6,TRBV6-2/TRBV6-3
CASGPGSLQETQYF,TRBJ2-5,TRBV19
CASSYESGGVRSGELFF,TRBJ2-2,TRBV6-2/TRBV6-3
CASSQSSGRYSPLHF,TRBJ1-6,TRBV18
CASSRTSGVSGELFF,TRBJ2-2,TRBV9
CASSSVGGAGTEAFF,TRBJ1-1,TRBV7-3
CASSQDLQGLGGISYEQYF,TRBJ2-7,TRBV4-3
CASSQGPTGTEAFF,TRBJ1-1,TRBV4-3
CASSLPGDFYEQYF,TRBJ2-7,TRBV5-1
CASSYDQATNEKLFF,TRBJ1-4,TRBV7-2
CASSIDMRVRGEAFF,TRBJ1-1,TRBV19
CASSQERYDPPAYGYTF,TRBJ1-2,TRBV4-2
CASSPGAGTAGEKLFF,TRBJ1-4,TRBV5-1
CASSTAARQGATNEKLFF,TRBJ1-4,TRBV19
CASSRTGQGAYSPLHF,TRBJ1-6,TRBV6-2/TRBV6-3
CASSLGGQGAVGYTF,TRBJ1-2,TRBV7-9
CASSDPGQGDGEPQHF,TRBJ1-5,TRBV19
CASRGGGTGELFF,TRBJ2-2,TRBV12-3/TRBV12-4
CASSLVDRGGSTYEQYF,TRBJ2-7,TRBV11-3
CASSLTGQYNEQFF,TRBJ2-1,TRBV7-3
CASSFGLSPYNSPLHF,TRBJ1-6,TRBV7-2
CATSTSGGRFANTGELFF,TRBJ2-2,TRBV19
CASSLRQGGYEQYF,TRBJ2-7,TRBV28
CASSPLIGRASGANVLTF,TRBJ2-6,TRBV7-2
CASSFPPTGTWSGYTF,TRBJ1-2,TRBV21-1
CASSRQGMNTEAFF,TRBJ1-1,TRBV5-1
CASSQGLAGLGEQYF,TRBJ2-7,TRBV4-1